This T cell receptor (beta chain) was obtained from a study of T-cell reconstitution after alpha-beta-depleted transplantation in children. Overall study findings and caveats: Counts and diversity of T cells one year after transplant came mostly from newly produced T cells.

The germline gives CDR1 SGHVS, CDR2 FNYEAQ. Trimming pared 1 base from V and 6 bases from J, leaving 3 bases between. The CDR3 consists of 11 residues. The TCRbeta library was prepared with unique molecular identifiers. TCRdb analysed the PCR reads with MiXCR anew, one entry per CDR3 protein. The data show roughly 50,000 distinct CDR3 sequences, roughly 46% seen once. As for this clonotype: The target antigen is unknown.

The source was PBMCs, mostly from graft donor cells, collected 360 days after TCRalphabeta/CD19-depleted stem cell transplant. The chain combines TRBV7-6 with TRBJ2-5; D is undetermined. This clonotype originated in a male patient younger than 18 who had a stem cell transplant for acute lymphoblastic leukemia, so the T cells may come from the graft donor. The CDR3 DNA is TGTGCCAGCAGCTTAGAGAAGACCCAGTACTTC. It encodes CASSLEKTQYF. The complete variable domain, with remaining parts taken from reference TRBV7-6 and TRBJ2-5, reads GAGVSQSPRYKVTKRGQDVALRCDPISGHVSLYWYRQALGQGPEFLTYFNYEAQQDKSGLPNDRFSAERPEGSISTLTIQRTEQRDSAMYRCASSLEKTQYFGPGTRLLVL.